This TCR beta chain was identified in a study of cytomegalovirus exposure and HLA in healthy donors. Germline lookup yields CDR1 MNHNS and CDR2 SASEGT. Between the trimmed V and J ends, which lost 5 bases and 6 bases, there was a span of 14 bases. This CDR3 is 13 amino acids long. Primers: 60 Vbeta forward and 13 Jbeta reverse. Libraries were prepared by immunoSEQ multiplex PCR; TCRdb keeps only in-frame clonotypes and omits some of them. The table includes approximately 170,000 clones, roughly four fifths detected once. The rearrangement joins TRBV6-1 to TRBJ2-7; perhaps TRBD2 as D (5 bases). The source is a man aged 50-59 years in good health and CMV-seropositive. Sequenced material: PBMCs. The chain's CDR3 is CASSTVGATEQYF. CDR3 in DNA: TGTGCCAGCAGTACCGTGGGAGCTACCGAGCAGTACTTC.